This T cell receptor (beta chain) derives from a study of blood T cells in healthy people across ages. A sample-barcoded 5' primer and a J-beta primer mix were used in a second PCR of roughly 7 to 11 cycles. TCRdb called the 5' RACE reads again in MiXCR, with one record for every CDR3 protein. Of hundreds of thousands of distinct CDR3 sequences listed, more than 20% were seen once; the top ten hold approximately 3.7%. Overall study results and limits: Naive CD4+ cells and diversity were both higher in long-lived donors than in aged donors.

With V trimmed by 7 bases and J by 5 bases, 11 bases remained unmatched. The CDR3 has 16 residues. Per the germline V gene, CDR1 is SNHLY and CDR2 is FYNNEI. As for this clonotype: Antigen unknown.

Sequencing was performed on blood. This TCR derives from a man in his 70s in good health. V and J are TRBV2 and TRBJ1-1; TRBD1 matches at 12 bases. The DNA of the CDR3 is TGTGCCAGCATCGCTCGTTGGGACAGGGGGCGGACTGAAGCTTTCTTT. The encoded protein is CASIARWDRGRTEAFF.